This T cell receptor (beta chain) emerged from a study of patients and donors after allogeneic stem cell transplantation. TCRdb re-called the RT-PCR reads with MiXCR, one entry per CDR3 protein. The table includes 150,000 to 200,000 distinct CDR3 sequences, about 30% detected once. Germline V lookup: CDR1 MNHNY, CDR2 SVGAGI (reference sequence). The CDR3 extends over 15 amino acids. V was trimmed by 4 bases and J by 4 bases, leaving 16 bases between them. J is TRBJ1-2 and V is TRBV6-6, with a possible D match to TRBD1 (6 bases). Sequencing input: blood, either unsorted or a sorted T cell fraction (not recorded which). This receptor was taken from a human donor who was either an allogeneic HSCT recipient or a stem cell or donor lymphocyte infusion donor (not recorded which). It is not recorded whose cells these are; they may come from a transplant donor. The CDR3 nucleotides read TGTGCCAGCAGTTCGCCGGGGGGGCGCCCCTATGGCTACACCTTC. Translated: CASSSPGGRPYGYTF.